This TCR beta chain was documented in a study of Graves' ophthalmopathy and Graves' hyperthyroidism. CDR1 is SEHNR, CDR2 FQNEAQ, per germline (reference sequence). This CDR3 has 14 residues. Germline trimming cut 3 bases from V and 8 bases from J; bases unmatched to any gene: 4. Each diagnosis was determined on the basis of clinical symptoms, serum thyroxine, TRAb, thyroid ultrasound and orbital computed tomography. RNA transcripts served as template for amplifying TCR beta CDR3 sequences. First-round RT-PCR relied on HTBI primers, and a second-round multiplex PCR came next. In TCRdb, the multiplex PCR reads were re-called with MiXCR into one record per CDR3 protein. The sample includes about 590,000 distinct CDR3 sequences, under 45% of them seen just once.

The chain is built from TRBV7-9 and TRBJ1-1, with TRBD1 matching 12 bases. This TCR was recovered from an adult man with Graves' hyperthyroidism. Sequencing input: peripheral blood or thyroid tissue (not recorded which). The CDR3 DNA follows: TGTGCCAGCAGCTTCCGGGACAGGGGGCAAGAAGCTTTCTTT. This gives the protein CASSFRDRGQEAFF.